These 9 T cell receptor beta chains share one sample of origin, sequenced in a study of response to subunit inactivated influenza vaccine (dated by TCRdb to 2016 to 2018). Library generation was performed with RT-PCR. This sample was sequenced with an Illumina HiSeq 2500. TCRdb trimmed the raw reads at Q25, called clones with MiXCR and kept productive beta chains. Each entry merges the rows of one CDR3 protein and shows their most common DNA and genes. The sample table lists over 150,000 distinct CDR3 sequences, 7.5% to 10% of them with a count of one. Approximately 11% of the sample lies in the top ten. Material: non-naive T cells sorted from PBMCs, obtained on the day of vaccination. The cell subset or site label corresponds to: memory T cell fraction. The receptor source for this set is a man between 50 and 59 years old who received an inactivated influenza vaccine. Donor details come from another sample of the same person, matched by shared clones.

This clonotype was recorded a few times. A much larger clone differs by one base, so this may be a read error. This sequence joins TRBV28 and TRBJ2-7; 11 bases line up with TRBD1. Germline-derived CDR1 and CDR2 are MDHEN and SYDVKM. The CDR3 is 17 residues long. After removal of 3 bases from V and 5 bases from J, the junction contained 12 bases not matched to a gene. The CDR3 region is CASSFLIPGQGDDEQYF. CDR3 in DNA: TGTGCCAGCAGTTTTCTTATTCCGGGACAGGGGGATGACGAGCAGTACTTC.

There are many counts of this clonotype. The chain couples TRBV10-3 to TRBJ2-1; 8 nucleotides line up with TRBD1. V dropped 1 base and J dropped 5; count of bases not matched to a gene: 4. The CDR3 covers 15 residues. CDR1 is ENHRY, CDR2 SYGVKD, per germline. The CDR3 protein is CAISEWQGADNEQFF. Written as DNA, the CDR3 is TGTGCCATCAGTGAGTGGCAGGGGGCGGACAATGAGCAGTTCTTC.

This clonotype has a handful of counts. V is TRBV7-2 and J is TRBJ2-7, with TRBD2 identical over 8 bases. CDR1 and CDR2 from the germline V gene are SGHTA and FQGNSA. The length of the CDR3 is 15 residues. Trimming removed 4 bases from V and 4 bases from J; junction bases left unmatched: 9. CDR3 DNA: TGTGCCAGCAGCTCGTCAATAGCGGGATCGTACGAGCAGTACTTC. Protein product: CASSSSIAGSYEQYF. The variable domain in full, completed from reference TRBV7-2 and TRBJ2-7, reads GAGVSQSPSNKVTEKGKDVELRCDPISGHTALYWYRQSLGQGLEFLIYFQGNSAPDKSGLPSDRFSAERTGGSVSTLTIQRTQQEDSAVYLCASSSSIAGSYEQYFGPGTRLTVT.

The V gene is TRBV2, the J gene TRBJ1-4, with D unclear. The germline V and J ends were trimmed by 3 bases and 16 bases, with 12 bases remaining between them. The CDR3 is made up of 11 amino acids. The germline CDR1 and CDR2 sequences are SNHLY and FYNNEI. Here the CDR3 DNA reads TGTGCCAGCAGTGATGGCTTCAGGCGGTTTTTT. Translation: CASSDGFRRFF.

This chain connects TRBV21-1 to TRBJ2-3; the table's D call, TRBD2, was not checked against the DNA. TRBV21-1 is termed a pseudogene. This CDR3 is built from 21 residues. The CDR3 DNA is TGTGCCAGCAGCAAACAATTTTTGCTAGCGCGCGAGGATCCGGGCACAGATACGCAGTATTTT. Its protein is CASSKQFLLAREDPGTDTQYF.

The chain employs TRBV7-9 and TRBJ1-4, with a possible D match to TRBD1 (5 bases). CDR1 is SEHNR and CDR2 is FQNEAQ in the germline V gene (reference sequence). Trimming removed 4 bases at V and 6 bases at J, with 15 bases between. The CDR3 is 15 amino acids. The CDR3 bases are TGTGCCAGCAGCTCGACCGGGACGGATTATGAAAAACTGTTTTTT. Encoded protein: CASSSTGTDYEKLFF.

This clonotype was found many times. The chain employs TRBV10-3 and TRBJ2-7; D gene uncertain. The germline CDR1 and CDR2 sequences are ENHRY and SYGVKD. The ends were cut back, 0 bases at V and 3 bases at J, with 12 bases in the middle. The CDR3 runs to 15 residues. Here the CDR3 DNA reads TGTGCCATCAGTGAGTCTATTGGCCTAGACTACGAGCAGTACTTC. This encodes CAISESIGLDYEQYF.

This clonotype was seen at least ten times. The rearrangement uses TRBV7-2 and TRBJ2-5; D might be TRBD1 (5 bases). Germline V lookup: CDR1 SGHTA, CDR2 FQGNSA. V was shortened by 5 bases and J by 9 bases, with 10 bases between the two germline ends. There are 11 residues in the CDR3. The DNA for the CDR3 is TGTGCCAGCAGCCGAGAAGGGGCCCAGTACTTC. Amino acid sequence: CASSREGAQYF.

This clonotype was seen repeatedly, ten times or more. This chain links TRBV5-1 with TRBJ1-1; tentative D call: TRBD1 (5 bases). The CDR3 loop spans 19 amino acids. V was clipped by 0 bases and J by 0 bases, with 21 bases between them. Germline CDR1 is SGHRS and CDR2 is YFSETQ. CDR3 sequence reads: CASSLGQRGGVYMNTEAFF. In DNA form, the CDR3 reads TGCGCCAGCAGCTTGGGGCAGCGTGGAGGGGTGTATATGAACACTGAAGCTTTCTTT.